Listed here are 30 T cell receptor beta chains from one sample, sequenced in a study of blood T cell repertoires in COVID-19. The table came from immunoSEQ multiplex PCR; TCRdb's copy has only in-frame clones and leaves some out. The sample yields around 60,000 clones, 70% to 90% seen once. Sequences were obtained from peripheral blood. The receptors shown here come from a human donor in a cohort sampled during active COVID-19.

This chain connects TRBV5-1 to TRBJ2-5, with 7 bases lining up with TRBD2. Germline V gene lookup returns CDR1 SGHRS and CDR2 YFSETQ. The junction had 19 bases not matched to a gene; V was cut back by 4 bases and J by 4 bases. This CDR3 contains 18 residues. The CDR3 is CASSPRPGLISSGETQYF. CDR3 bases: TGCGCCAGCAGCCCGAGGCCGGGACTAATTAGTTCGGGAGAGACCCAGTACTTC.

The rearrangement joins TRBV5-4 to TRBJ2-3; 10 bases align to TRBD1. The CDR3 covers 15 residues. V shed 5 bases, J shed 1 base, and the junction held 4 bases outside the gene matches. The germline V gene encodes CDR1 SGHNT and CDR2 YYREEE (reference sequence). CDR3 region: CASRPGTGGTDTQYF. CDR3 bases: TGTGCCAGCAGGCCCGGGACAGGGGGCACAGATACGCAGTATTTT.

J is TRBJ1-4 and V is TRBV30, with 8 bases aligning to TRBD1. The CDR3 covers 14 residues. Germline CDR1 and CDR2: GTSNPN and SVGIG (reference sequence). J lost 8 bases, V lost 3 bases, and 8 bases had no gene match. The CDR3: CAWRPGQGGEKLFF. As DNA, the CDR3 is TGTGCCTGGAGACCTGGACAGGGAGGAGAAAAACTGTTTTTT.

The rearrangement links TRBV9 to TRBJ2-7; 8 nucleotides line up with TRBD1. This CDR3 is 14 amino acids long. The germline CDR1 and CDR2 sequences are SGDLS and YYNGEE. V was clipped by 4 bases and J by 4 bases; unmatched bases: 7. CDR3 sequence: CASSPGTGAYEQYF. The CDR3 DNA is TGTGCCAGCAGCCCCGGGACAGGCGCTTACGAGCAGTACTTC. The entire variable domain, with the rest obtained from reference TRBV9 and TRBJ2-7, is as follows: DSGVTQTPKHLITATGQRVTLRCSPRSGDLSVYWYQQSLDQGLQFLIQYYNGEERAKGNILERFSAQQFPDLHSELNLSSLELGDSALYFCASSPGTGAYEQYFGPGTRLTVT.

CDR3 bases: TGCGCCAGCAGCTTGCCTAACCTTTACGAGCAGTACTTC. Its protein is CASSLPNLYEQYF. The V and J genes are TRBV5-1 and TRBJ2-7; D is unclear. The CDR3 covers 13 residues. With 1 base removed from V and 4 bases from J, the gap between germline ends came to 9 bases. Germline lookup yields CDR1 SGHRS and CDR2 YFSETQ.

In this sample, this clone turned up once. The chain employs TRBV6-6 and TRBJ2-7, with TRBD2 matching over 9 bases. Trimming cost V 0 bases and J 6 bases; bases outside gene matches: 3. Germline CDR1 and CDR2: MNHNY and SVGAGI (reference sequence). CDR3 length equals 14 residues. CDR3 bases: TGTGCCAGCAGTTACTCGAGACTAGCGGTCGAGCAGTACTTC. Translated, it gives CASSYSRLAVEQYF.

The chain links TRBV3-1 (or the pseudogene TRBV3-2) to TRBJ1-2, with 9 bases that match TRBD1. Unmatched junction bases numbered 4, after V lost 1 base and J lost 4 bases. The CDR3 sequence is 15 residues long. CDR1 is LGHDT, CDR2 YNNKEL, per germline (reference sequence). The CDR3: CASSQVGQGRYGYTF. The CDR3, as DNA: TGTGCCAGCAGCCAAGTGGGACAGGGTCGCTATGGCTACACCTTC.

The sample holds one count of this clone. V gene TRBV4-2 combines with J gene TRBJ2-7, with TRBD1 matching over 8 bases. This CDR3 has 16 amino acids. Germline CDR1 is LGHNA and CDR2 is YNFKEQ. J gave up 3 bases and V 1 base, and 8 bases lay outside the gene matches. CDR3 protein: CASSQGEGQGRYEQYF. The DNA for the CDR3 is TGTGCCAGCAGCCAAGGGGAAGGACAGGGCCGCTACGAGCAGTACTTC.

This sequence joins TRBV9 and TRBJ2-2, with unresolved D. The germline V and J ends were trimmed by 0 bases and 0 bases, with 9 bases remaining between them. The CDR3 runs 16 residues. CDR1 and CDR2 (germline): SGDLS, YYNGEE. The CDR3 bases are TGTGCCAGCAGCGTAGACGCGGCGACGAACACCGGGGAGCTGTTTTTT. Protein product: CASSVDAATNTGELFF.

This clone was picked up one time. The chain has TRBV18 and TRBJ2-7, with D perhaps matching TRBD1 (7 bases). CDR3 size: 15 residues. Germline V gene data show CDR1 as KGHSH and CDR2 as LQKENI. With 2 bases removed from V and 11 bases from J, the gap between germline ends came to 22 bases. The CDR3 spells CASSPWRGQNAGEYF. The CDR3 DNA reads as TGTGCCAGCTCACCATGGAGGGGGCAAAACGCCGGGGAGTACTTC.

At least ten counts were recorded for this clone. J is TRBJ1-2 and V is TRBV27; D gene unclear. The length of the CDR3 is 14 residues. Trimming took 2 bases from V and 4 from J, leaving 11 bases between them. From germline, CDR1 is MNHEY and CDR2 SMNVEV (reference sequence). The CDR3 region has the DNA TGTGCCAGCAGTTTAGATAGGAGGGCCTATGGCTACACCTTC. Encoded protein: CASSLDRRAYGYTF.

The chain couples TRBV19 to TRBJ2-2; 9 positions match TRBD2. The length of the CDR3 is 15 residues. The germline gives CDR1 LNHDA, CDR2 SQIVND (reference sequence). J gave up 8 bases and V 4 bases, and 8 bases lay outside the gene matches. For the CDR3, the DNA is TGTGCCAGTAGTACTGGCGGACTAGCGAGGGGGGAGCTGTTTTTT. This codes for CASSTGGLARGELFF.

This rearrangement joins TRBV5-1 to TRBJ1-4, with TRBD1 as a possible D gene (5 bases). V was cut by 8 bases and J by 0 bases, with 17 bases left in between. Per germline, CDR1 SGHRS and CDR2 YFSETQ. The CDR3 is 16 amino acids. The CDR3 loop reads CARPDPGGATNEKLFF. The CDR3 DNA reads as TGCGCCAGACCAGATCCCGGGGGTGCAACTAATGAAAAACTGTTTTTT.

The rearrangement uses TRBV10-3 and TRBJ1-4; 7 bases map to TRBD1. Germline CDR1 ENHRY, CDR2 SYGVKD. The CDR3 spans 14 residues. V shed 0 bases, J shed 5 bases, and the junction held 0 bases outside the gene matches. The CDR3 DNA is TGTGCCATCAGTGAGTCAGGGGGCAATGAAAAACTGTTTTTT. Its translation is CAISESGGNEKLFF.

This clone has a single count. The chain has TRBV5-1 and TRBJ2-3; TRBD2 matches 11 bases. CDR3 length equals 15 residues. The V segment lost 4 bases and the J segment 4 bases; nucleotides outside the gene matches: 5. The germline V gene encodes CDR1 SGHRS and CDR2 YFSETQ. CDR3: CASSPSGRLADTQYF. The DNA of the CDR3 is TGCGCCAGCAGCCCTAGCGGGAGGTTGGCAGATACGCAGTATTTT.

The J gene is TRBJ2-7, the V gene TRBV5-6, with 9 bases that match TRBD1. CDR1 SGHDT and CDR2 YYEEEE come from the germline V gene. The CDR3 length is 15 residues. Trimming removed 4 bases from V and 2 bases from J; junction bases left unmatched: 7. The CDR3 loop reads CASSPAGQGTYEQYF. The DNA of the CDR3 is TGTGCCAGCAGCCCGGCGGGACAGGGTACCTACGAGCAGTACTTC.

The chain links TRBV6-5 to TRBJ1-5; 8 bases line up with TRBD1. This CDR3 has 13 amino acids. Germline V gene lookup returns CDR1 MNHEY and CDR2 SVGAGI. V trimming: 8 bases; J trimming: 2 bases; junction bases outside the gene matches: 2. The CDR3 loop is CASGGQGNQPQHF. CDR3 coding DNA: TGTGCCAGCGGGGGACAGGGCAATCAGCCCCAGCATTTT.

The chain combines TRBV24-1 with TRBJ2-5, with D unresolved. The CDR3 covers 12 residues. V lost 6 bases to trimming and J lost 4 bases, with 8 bases between them. CDR1 is KGHDR and CDR2 is SFDVKD in the germline V gene. For the CDR3, the DNA is TGTGCCACCAGTTCCCAGGCAGAGACCCAGTACTTC. Translating it yields CATSSQAETQYF.

J is TRBJ2-5 and V is TRBV7-7; 8 nucleotides line up with TRBD1. Germline trimming cut 5 bases from V and 1 base from J; bases unmatched to any gene: 6. The CDR3 covers 15 residues. Germline CDR1 and CDR2: SSHAT and FNYEAQ (reference sequence). CDR3 DNA: TGTGCCAGCAGCCGTCCCGGGACAGGCCAAGAGACCCAGTACTTC. It specifies CASSRPGTGQETQYF.

In this sample, this clone turned up a few times. The rearrangement links TRBV7-2 to TRBJ2-7, with a weak D call TRBD2 (6 bases). CDR3 length: 14 residues. Germline CDR1 and CDR2: SGHTA and FQGNSA. V lost 1 base to trimming and J lost 3 bases, with 10 bases between them. CDR3 nucleotide sequence: TGTGCCAGCAGCTTAGAGGGACTTAACTACGAGCAGTACTTC. This translates into CASSLEGLNYEQYF.

This clone was seen only once. V is TRBV19 and J is TRBJ1-2; 7 bases are a match to TRBD1. The CDR3 totals 14 residues. Unmatched junction bases numbered 3, after V lost 1 base and J lost 4 bases. In germline, CDR1 is LNHDA, CDR2 SQIVND (reference sequence). The CDR3 loop is CASSIVGGLYGYTF. The CDR3 coding sequence is TGTGCCAGTAGTATAGTAGGGGGCCTCTATGGCTACACCTTC.

This chain uses TRBV18 with TRBJ1-2; no clear D. V lost 2 bases, J lost 7 bases, and 8 bases lay in between. The germline gives CDR1 KGHSH, CDR2 LQKENI. The CDR3 sequence is 12 residues long. The CDR3 loop is CASSPSEGGYTF. CDR3 sequence (DNA): TGTGCCAGCTCACCATCGGAGGGTGGCTACACCTTC.

This clone turned up a few times. The CDR3 bases are TGTGCCAGCAGCTTAAGGGTAGCGGGAGCCAATGAGCAGTTCTTC. As protein: CASSLRVAGANEQFF. This chain uses TRBV7-3 with TRBJ2-1, with 9 bases lining up with TRBD2. The V gene's germline CDR1 is SGHTA and CDR2 FQGTGA. Trimming removed 1 base from V and 6 bases from J; junction bases left unmatched: 4. The CDR3 contains 15 residues.

The chain has TRBV28 and TRBJ1-3; D uncertain. Between the trimmed V and J ends, which lost 2 bases and 4 bases, there was a span of 9 bases. The CDR3 has 14 amino acids. In germline, CDR1 is MDHEN, CDR2 SYDVKM. CDR3 sequence reads: CASSLVTLGNTIYF. CDR3 bases: TGTGCCAGCAGTTTAGTGACACTGGGAAACACCATATATTTT.

In DNA, the CDR3 is TGTGCCAGCATGAGGCAGAACACTGAAGCTTTCTTT. Translation gives CASMRQNTEAFF. The chain joins TRBV6-6 to TRBJ1-1, with no clear D. V was cut by 7 bases and J by 1 base, with 7 bases left in between. Germline V CDR1 and CDR2: MNHNY, SVGAGI (reference sequence). The CDR3 loop spans 12 amino acids.

The chain employs TRBV7-9 and TRBJ1-1; TRBD1 is a possible D gene (5 bases). Germline V lookup: CDR1 SEHNR, CDR2 FQNEAQ (reference sequence). This CDR3 has 14 amino acids. V was trimmed by 5 bases and J by 4 bases, leaving 14 bases between them. The CDR3 loop reads CASSRQSLVTEAFF. In DNA, the CDR3 is TGTGCCAGCAGCCGACAGAGTTTAGTCACTGAAGCTTTCTTT.

The chain uses TRBV9 and TRBJ1-5; a possible D gene is TRBD1 (6 bases). Germline V gene lookup returns CDR1 SGDLS and CDR2 YYNGEE. CDR3 length equals 14 residues. With 0 bases removed from V and 7 bases from J, the gap between germline ends came to 11 bases. The CDR3 spells CASSVAGEGQPQHF. CDR3 DNA sequence: TGTGCCAGCAGCGTAGCAGGGGAGGGCCAGCCCCAGCATTTT.

The chain is built from TRBV2 and TRBJ2-1; D unresolved. The CDR3 covers 14 residues. Trimming pared 3 bases from V and 0 bases from J, leaving 6 bases between. Germline CDR1 reads SNHLY; CDR2 reads FYNNEI. The CDR3 nucleotides are TGTGCCAGCAGTGACTTGTACTCCTACAATGAGCAGTTCTTC. Residues: CASSDLYSYNEQFF.

CDR3 sequence reads: CATSTDRGLNQPQHF. CDR3 sequence (DNA): TGTGCCACCAGCACAGACAGGGGGCTGAATCAGCCCCAGCATTTT. The chain couples TRBV15 to TRBJ1-5, with 10 bases matching TRBD1. Germline V gene data show CDR1 as LNHNV and CDR2 as YYDKDF (reference sequence). The CDR3 loop spans 15 amino acids. With 4 bases clipped from V and 4 bases from J, the junction kept 4 bases outside the gene matches.

This chain joins TRBV4-1 and TRBJ1-5; D is unresolved. The CDR3 extends over 14 amino acids. Per germline, CDR1 MGHRA and CDR2 YSYEKL. V dropped 4 bases and J dropped 1 base, with 8 bases sitting between them. The CDR3 sequence is CASSRRDSNQPQHF. The CDR3 DNA follows: TGCGCCAGCAGCCGGAGAGACAGCAATCAGCCCCAGCATTTT.